This T cell receptor (beta chain) was recovered during a study of Ad26.COV2.S vaccination and SARS-CoV-2 variants. Overall study findings and caveats: The study found higher spike-specific TCR breadth in vaccine than placebo recipients. There was a possibility that the TCR breadth and depth analyses underestimated total T cell responses.

Concerning this clone: Its target is unknown.

Trimming cost V 4 bases and J 7 bases; bases outside gene matches: 14. The CDR3 has 17 amino acids. The V gene's germline CDR1 is MGHRA and CDR2 YSYEKL. The sample's treatment: some 20 received Ad26.COV2.S at low or high dose, single or two shots; about 5 received placebo; per-sample allocation not given. Collection of the samples took place on day 63 after the first injection of vaccine or placebo. Based in Boston, the donor was an adult of 18-55 years. TCRdb's table, derived via immunoSEQ multiplex PCR, lists solely in-frame clones and lacks some. Here the sample spans roughly 350,000 clones, 75% to 90% being singletons.

Sequences were derived from peripheral blood, sampled in a trial of Ad26.COV2.S vaccine versus placebo. The chain uses TRBV4-1 and TRBJ2-7; 12 nucleotides match TRBD2. The source of this sequence is a person between 18 and 60 years old who received the Ad26.COV2.S COVID-19 vaccine or a placebo. CDR3 DNA: TGCGCCAGCAGCCCCTACCCCCCTAGCGGGGGGGCCGGGGAGCAGTACTTC. Translated: CASSPYPPSGGAGEQYF.